This T cell receptor (beta chain) was captured by sequencing in a study of T cells in localized non-small cell lung cancer. Study-level results: Median detection of top 100 tumor clones in adjacent lung was about 52 clones. Longer survival (overall) was linked to higher T cell density in blood.

This clone was picked up a small number of times. Antigen unknown. Assay: immunoSEQ multiplex PCR; the TCRdb copy retains only in-frame clones and omits some. Among tens of thousands of clones listed, approximately 85% were seen once. The V end was cut by 0 bases, the J end by 6 bases, with 20 bases between. The CDR3 runs 16 residues. Germline values: CDR1 SQVTM, CDR2 ANQGSEA. The gene calls are TRBV29-1 and TRBJ1-1, with D unresolved. The sequence derives from a man aged 35 to 69 with stage I lung adenocarcinoma. Sequencing was performed on peripheral blood, taken before any cancer treatment. The CDR3, as DNA: TGCAGCGTTGAAGATCTTATTCAACCCCAGGTGCCTGAAGCTTTCTTT. This encodes CSVEDLIQPQVPEAFF.